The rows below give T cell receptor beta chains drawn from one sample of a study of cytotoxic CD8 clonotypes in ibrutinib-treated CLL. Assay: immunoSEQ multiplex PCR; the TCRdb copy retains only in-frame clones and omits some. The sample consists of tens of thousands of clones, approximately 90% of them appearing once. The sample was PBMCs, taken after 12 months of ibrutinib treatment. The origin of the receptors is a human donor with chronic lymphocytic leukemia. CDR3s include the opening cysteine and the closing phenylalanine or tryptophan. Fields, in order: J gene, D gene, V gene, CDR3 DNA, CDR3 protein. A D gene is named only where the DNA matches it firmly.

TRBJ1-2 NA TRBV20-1 TGCAGTGCTAAGAAAACCGAGACAGGCTTATTC CSAKKTETGLF
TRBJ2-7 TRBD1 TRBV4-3 TGCGCCAGCAGCCAAGATTTCGGGGCAGGGGGTGGCGAGCAGTACTTC CASSQDFGAGGGEQYF
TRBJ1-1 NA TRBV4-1 TGCGCCAGCAGGGAGAACACTGAAGCTTTCTTT CASRENTEAFF
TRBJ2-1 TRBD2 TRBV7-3 TGTGCCAGCAGCTTCCTAGCGGGAGGGAGTGGTGAGCAGTTCTTC CASSFLAGGSGEQFF
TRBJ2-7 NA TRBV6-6 TGTGCCAGCAATCAGGGATTTTGGCCTTGGGACTTC CASNQGFWPWDF
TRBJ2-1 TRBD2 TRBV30 TGTGCCTGGAGTACCCCCCAGCGGGAGGCTGTCAGCTCCTACAATGAGCAGTTCTTC CAWSTPQREAVSSYNEQFF
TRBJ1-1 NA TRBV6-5 TGTGCCAGCAGTTACCACACTGAAGCTTTCTTT CASSYHTEAFF
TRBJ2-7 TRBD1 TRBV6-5 TGTGCCAGCAGTTACCGGGACAGGGCAATTTACGAGCAGTACTTC CASSYRDRAIYEQYF
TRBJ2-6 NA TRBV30 TGTGCCTGGAGGCGGGGCAGGGCCAGAGCTGGGGCCAACGTCCTGACTTTC CAWRRGRARAGANVLTF
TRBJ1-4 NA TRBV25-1 TGTGCCAGCAGTGAATTAGGAGGGCCCGAACTGTTTTTT CASSELGGPELFF